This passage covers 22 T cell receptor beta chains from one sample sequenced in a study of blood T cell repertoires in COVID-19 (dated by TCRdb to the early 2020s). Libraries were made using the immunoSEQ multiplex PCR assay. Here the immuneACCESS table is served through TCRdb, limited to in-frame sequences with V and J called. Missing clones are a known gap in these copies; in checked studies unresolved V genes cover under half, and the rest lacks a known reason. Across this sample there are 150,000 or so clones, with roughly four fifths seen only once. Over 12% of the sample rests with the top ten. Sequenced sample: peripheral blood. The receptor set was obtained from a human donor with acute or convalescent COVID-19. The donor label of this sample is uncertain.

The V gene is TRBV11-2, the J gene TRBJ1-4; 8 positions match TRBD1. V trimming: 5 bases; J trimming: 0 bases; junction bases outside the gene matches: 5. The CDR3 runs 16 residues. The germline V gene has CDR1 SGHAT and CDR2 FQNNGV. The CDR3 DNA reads TGTGCCAGCAGCCCCGGACAGGGCCCAACTAATGAAAAACTGTTTTTT. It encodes CASSPGQGPTNEKLFF.

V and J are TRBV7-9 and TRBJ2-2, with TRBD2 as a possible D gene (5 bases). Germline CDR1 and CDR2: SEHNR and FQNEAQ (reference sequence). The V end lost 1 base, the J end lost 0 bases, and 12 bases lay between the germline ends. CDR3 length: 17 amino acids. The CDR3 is CASSLVRRAPNTGELFF. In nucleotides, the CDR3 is TGTGCCAGCAGCTTAGTTCGGCGGGCGCCGAACACCGGGGAGCTGTTTTTT.

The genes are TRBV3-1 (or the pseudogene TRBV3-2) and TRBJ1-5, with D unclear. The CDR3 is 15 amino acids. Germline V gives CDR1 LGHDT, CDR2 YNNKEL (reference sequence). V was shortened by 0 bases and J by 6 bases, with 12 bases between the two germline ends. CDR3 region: CASSQDARGGQPQHF. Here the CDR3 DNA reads TGTGCCAGCAGCCAAGATGCTAGAGGCGGTCAGCCCCAGCATTTT.

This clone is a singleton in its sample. CDR3 sequence: CASRLDGGSNGYTF. DNA of the CDR3: TGTGCCAGCAGACTGGACGGAGGTTCTAATGGCTACACCTTC. This rearrangement joins TRBV2 to TRBJ1-2, with no clear D. Trimming cost V 6 bases and J 6 bases, with 17 bases left between them. The CDR3 covers 14 residues. The germline V gene has CDR1 SNHLY and CDR2 FYNNEI.

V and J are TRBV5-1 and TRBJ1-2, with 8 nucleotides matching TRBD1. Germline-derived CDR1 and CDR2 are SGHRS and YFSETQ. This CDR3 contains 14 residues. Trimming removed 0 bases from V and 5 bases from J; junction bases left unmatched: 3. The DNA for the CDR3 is TGCGCCAGCAGCTTGGGGACAGGGCCTTATGGCTACACCTTC. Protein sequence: CASSLGTGPYGYTF.

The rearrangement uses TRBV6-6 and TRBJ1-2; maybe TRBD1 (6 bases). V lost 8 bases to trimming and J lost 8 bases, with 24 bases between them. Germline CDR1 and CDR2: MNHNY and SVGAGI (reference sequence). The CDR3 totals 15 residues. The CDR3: CASGGGQPRPGGYTF. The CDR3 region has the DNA TGTGCCAGCGGCGGGGGGCAACCCCGACCCGGCGGCTACACCTTC.

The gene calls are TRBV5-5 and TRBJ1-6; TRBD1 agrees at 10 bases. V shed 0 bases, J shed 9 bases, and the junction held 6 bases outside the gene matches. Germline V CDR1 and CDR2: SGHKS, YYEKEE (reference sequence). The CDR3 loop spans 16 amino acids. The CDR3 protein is CASSLAGQGKSSPLHF. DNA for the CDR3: TGTGCCAGCAGCTTGGCGGGACAGGGGAAGAGTTCACCCCTCCACTTT. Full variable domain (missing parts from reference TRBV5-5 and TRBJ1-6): DAGVTQSPTHLIKTRGQQVTLRCSPISGHKSVSWYQQVLGQGPQFIFQYYEKEERGRGNFPDRFSARQFPNYSSELNVNALLLGDSALYLCASSLAGQGKSSPLHFGNGTRLTVT.

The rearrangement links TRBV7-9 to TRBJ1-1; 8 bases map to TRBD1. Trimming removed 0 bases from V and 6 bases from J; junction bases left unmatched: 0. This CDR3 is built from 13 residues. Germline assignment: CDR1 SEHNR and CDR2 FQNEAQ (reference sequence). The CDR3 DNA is TGTGCCAGCAGCTTAGCGGACAGGGCTGAAGCTTTCTTT. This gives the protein CASSLADRAEAFF. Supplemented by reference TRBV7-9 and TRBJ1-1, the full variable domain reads DTGVSQNPRHKITKRGQNVTFRCDPISEHNRLYWYRQTLGQGPEFLTYFQNEAQLEKSRLLSDRFSAERPKGSFSTLEIQRTEQGDSAMYLCASSLADRAEAFFGQGTRLTVV.

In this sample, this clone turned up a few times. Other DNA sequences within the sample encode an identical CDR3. The CDR3 reads CASSPGLANQPQHF. CDR3 sequence (DNA): TGTGCCAGCAGCCCGGGACTTGCTAATCAGCCCCAGCATTTT. The chain carries TRBV6-2 or TRBV6-3 and TRBJ1-5; D perhaps matches TRBD1 (5 bases). With 6 bases removed from V and 4 bases from J, the gap between germline ends came to 13 bases. The CDR3 extends over 14 amino acids. CDR1 is MNHEY and CDR2 is SVGEGT in the germline V gene.

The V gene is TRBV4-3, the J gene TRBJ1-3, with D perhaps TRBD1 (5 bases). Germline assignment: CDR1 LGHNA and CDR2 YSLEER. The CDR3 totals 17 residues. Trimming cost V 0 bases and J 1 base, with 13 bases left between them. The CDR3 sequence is CASSQDGGAGSGNTIYF. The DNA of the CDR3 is TGCGCCAGCAGCCAAGATGGCGGGGCAGGGTCTGGAAACACCATATATTTT.

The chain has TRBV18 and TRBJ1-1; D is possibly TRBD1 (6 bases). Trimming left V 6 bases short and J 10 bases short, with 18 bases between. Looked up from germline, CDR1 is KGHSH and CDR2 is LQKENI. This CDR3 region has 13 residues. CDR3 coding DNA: TGTGCCAGCTCCCTCGGGACATCCCCGAGAGCTTTCTTT. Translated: CASSLGTSPRAFF.

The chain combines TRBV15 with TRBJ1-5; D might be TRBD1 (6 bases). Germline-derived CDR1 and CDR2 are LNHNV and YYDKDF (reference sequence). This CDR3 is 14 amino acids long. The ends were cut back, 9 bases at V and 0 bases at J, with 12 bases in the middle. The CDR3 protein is CATGAVYSNQPQHF. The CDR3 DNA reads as TGTGCCACGGGGGCAGTTTATAGCAATCAGCCCCAGCATTTT.

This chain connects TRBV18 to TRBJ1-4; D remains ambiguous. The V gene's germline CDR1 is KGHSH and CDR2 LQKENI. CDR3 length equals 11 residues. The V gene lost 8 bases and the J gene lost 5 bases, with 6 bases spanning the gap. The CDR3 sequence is CASRVNEKLFF. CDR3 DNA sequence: TGTGCCAGCCGAGTAAATGAAAAACTGTTTTTT.

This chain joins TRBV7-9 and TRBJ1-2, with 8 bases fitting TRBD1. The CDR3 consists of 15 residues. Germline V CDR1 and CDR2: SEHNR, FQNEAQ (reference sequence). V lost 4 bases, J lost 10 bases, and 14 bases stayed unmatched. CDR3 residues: CASSSLTGGTGSYTF. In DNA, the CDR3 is TGTGCCAGCAGCTCACTAACAGGGGGTACGGGTTCCTACACCTTC.

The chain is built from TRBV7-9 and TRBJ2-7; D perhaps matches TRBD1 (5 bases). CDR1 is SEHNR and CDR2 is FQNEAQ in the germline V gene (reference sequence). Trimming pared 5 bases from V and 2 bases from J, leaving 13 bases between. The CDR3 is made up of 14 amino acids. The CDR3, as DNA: TGTGCCAGCAGCCGTGGCCAGGGTACCTACGAGCAGTACTTC. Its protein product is CASSRGQGTYEQYF.

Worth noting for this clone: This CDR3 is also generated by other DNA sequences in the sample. CDR3: CASSMDRETEAFF. CDR3 coding DNA: TGTGCCAGTAGTATGGACAGGGAAACTGAAGCTTTCTTT. The chain employs TRBV19 and TRBJ1-1, with 8 bases that match TRBD1. V was pared by 3 bases and J by 5 bases, with 2 bases of the junction left unmatched. The CDR3 length is 13 residues. Germline V gives CDR1 LNHDA, CDR2 SQIVND (reference sequence). Combining the CDR3 with reference TRBV19 and TRBJ1-1 gives the whole variable domain DGGITQSPKYLFRKEGQNVTLSCEQNLNHDAMYWYRQDPGQGLRLIYYSQIVNDFQKGDIAEGYSVSREKKESFPLTVTSAQKNPTAFYLCASSMDRETEAFFGQGTRLTVV.

In DNA form, the CDR3 reads TGTGCCTGGAGCACCGGGACAGGCAGATTCTTC. Amino acids: CAWSTGTGRFF. V is TRBV30 and J is TRBJ2-1, with TRBD1 matching 8 bases. V shed 3 bases, J shed 16 bases, and the junction held 8 bases outside the gene matches. The CDR3 extends over 11 amino acids. Germline-derived CDR1 and CDR2 are GTSNPN and SVGIG (reference sequence).

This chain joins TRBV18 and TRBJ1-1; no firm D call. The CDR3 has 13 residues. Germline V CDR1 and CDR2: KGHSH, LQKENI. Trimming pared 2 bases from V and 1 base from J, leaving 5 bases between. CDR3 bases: TGTGCCAGCTCACCATACAGGAACACTGAAGCTTTCTTT. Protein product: CASSPYRNTEAFF.

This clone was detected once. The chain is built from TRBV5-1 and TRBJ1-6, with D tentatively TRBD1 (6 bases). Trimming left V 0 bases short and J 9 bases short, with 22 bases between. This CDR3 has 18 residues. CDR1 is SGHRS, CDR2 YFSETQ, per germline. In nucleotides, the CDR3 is TGCGCCAGCAGCTTGGACAGGGAAAGTTTGGCGGCTTCTTCACCCCTCCACTTT. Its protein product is CASSLDRESLAASSPLHF.

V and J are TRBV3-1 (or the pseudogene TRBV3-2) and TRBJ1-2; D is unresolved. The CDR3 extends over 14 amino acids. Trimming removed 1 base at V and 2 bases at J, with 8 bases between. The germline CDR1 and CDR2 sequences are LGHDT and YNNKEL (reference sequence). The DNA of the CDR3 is TGTGCCAGCAGCCAAGTTGAGAGAAACTATGGCTACACCTTC. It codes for CASSQVERNYGYTF.

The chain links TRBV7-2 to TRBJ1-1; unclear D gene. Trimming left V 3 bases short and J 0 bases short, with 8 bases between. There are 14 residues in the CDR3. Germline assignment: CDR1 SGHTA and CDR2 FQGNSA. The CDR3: CASSFAGVNTEAFF. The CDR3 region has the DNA TGTGCCAGCAGCTTTGCGGGCGTGAACACTGAAGCTTTCTTT.

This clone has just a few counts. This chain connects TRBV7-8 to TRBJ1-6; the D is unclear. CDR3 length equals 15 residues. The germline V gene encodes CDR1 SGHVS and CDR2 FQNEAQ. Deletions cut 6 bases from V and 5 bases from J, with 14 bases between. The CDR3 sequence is CASRPQHGDNSPLHF. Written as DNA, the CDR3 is TGTGCCAGCAGACCCCAACATGGAGATAATTCACCCCTCCACTTT.